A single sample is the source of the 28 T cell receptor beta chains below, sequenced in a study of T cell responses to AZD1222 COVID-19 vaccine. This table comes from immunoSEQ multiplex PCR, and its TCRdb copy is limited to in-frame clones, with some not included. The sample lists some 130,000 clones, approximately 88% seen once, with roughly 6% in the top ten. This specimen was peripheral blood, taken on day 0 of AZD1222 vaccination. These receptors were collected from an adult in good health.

CDR3 amino acids: CASSASPGQGNSPLHF. In DNA, the CDR3 is TGTGCCAGCAGTGCGTCACCGGGACAGGGAAATTCACCCCTCCACTTT. The chain combines TRBV25-1 with TRBJ1-6; 9 bases match TRBD1. The CDR3 sequence is 16 residues long. Trimming took 4 bases from V and 7 from J; bases not matched to a gene: 8. CDR1 is MGHDK, CDR2 SYGVNS, per germline.

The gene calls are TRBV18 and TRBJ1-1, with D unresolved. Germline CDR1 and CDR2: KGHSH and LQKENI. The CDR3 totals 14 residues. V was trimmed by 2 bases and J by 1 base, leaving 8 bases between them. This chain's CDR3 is CASSPETGNTEAFF. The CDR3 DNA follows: TGTGCCAGCTCACCAGAGACGGGGAACACTGAAGCTTTCTTT.

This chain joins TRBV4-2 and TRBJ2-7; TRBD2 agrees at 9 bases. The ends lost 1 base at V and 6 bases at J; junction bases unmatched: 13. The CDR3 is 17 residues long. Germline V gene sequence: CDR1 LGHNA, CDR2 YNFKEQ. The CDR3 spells CASSQVRGGTSHSEQYF. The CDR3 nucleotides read TGTGCCAGCAGCCAAGTCAGGGGGGGGACTAGCCATTCCGAGCAGTACTTC.

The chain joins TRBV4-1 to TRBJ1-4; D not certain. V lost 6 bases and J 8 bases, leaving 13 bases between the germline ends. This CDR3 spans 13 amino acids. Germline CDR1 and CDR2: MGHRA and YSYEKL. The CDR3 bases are TGCGCCAGCAGGGGTGGTGGGAACGAAAAACTGTTTTTT. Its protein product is CASRGGGNEKLFF.

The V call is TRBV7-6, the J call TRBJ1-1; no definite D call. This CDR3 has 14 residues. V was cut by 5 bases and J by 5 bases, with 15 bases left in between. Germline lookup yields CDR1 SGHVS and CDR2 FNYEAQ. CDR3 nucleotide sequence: TGTGCCAGCAGCCAAGGACCCCGAGGTACTGAAGCTTTCTTT. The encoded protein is CASSQGPRGTEAFF.

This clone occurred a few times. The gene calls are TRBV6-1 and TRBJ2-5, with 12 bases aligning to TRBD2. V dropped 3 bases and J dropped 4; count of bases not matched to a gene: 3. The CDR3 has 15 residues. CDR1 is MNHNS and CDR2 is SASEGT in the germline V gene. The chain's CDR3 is CASSDLAGGPETQYF. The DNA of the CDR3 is TGTGCCAGCAGTGATCTAGCGGGGGGGCCAGAGACCCAGTACTTC.

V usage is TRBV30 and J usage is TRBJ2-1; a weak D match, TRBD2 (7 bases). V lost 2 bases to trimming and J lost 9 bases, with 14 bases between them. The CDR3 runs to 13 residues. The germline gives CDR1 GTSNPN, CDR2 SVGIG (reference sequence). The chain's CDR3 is CAWSQRGGSEQFF. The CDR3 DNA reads TGTGCCTGGAGTCAAAGGGGGGGAAGTGAGCAGTTCTTC.

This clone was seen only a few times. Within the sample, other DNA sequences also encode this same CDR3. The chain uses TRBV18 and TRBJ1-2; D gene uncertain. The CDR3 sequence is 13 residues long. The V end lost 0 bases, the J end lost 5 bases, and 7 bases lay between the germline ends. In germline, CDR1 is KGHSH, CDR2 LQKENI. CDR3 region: CASSPPTDYGYTF. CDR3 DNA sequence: TGTGCCAGCTCACCACCAACGGATTATGGCTACACCTTC.

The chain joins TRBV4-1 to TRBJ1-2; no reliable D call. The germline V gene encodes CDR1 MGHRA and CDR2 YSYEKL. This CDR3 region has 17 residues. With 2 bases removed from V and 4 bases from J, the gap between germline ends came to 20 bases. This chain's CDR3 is CASSQPEAGFRGYGYTF. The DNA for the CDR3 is TGCGCCAGCAGCCAACCCGAGGCCGGATTCAGAGGCTATGGCTACACCTTC.

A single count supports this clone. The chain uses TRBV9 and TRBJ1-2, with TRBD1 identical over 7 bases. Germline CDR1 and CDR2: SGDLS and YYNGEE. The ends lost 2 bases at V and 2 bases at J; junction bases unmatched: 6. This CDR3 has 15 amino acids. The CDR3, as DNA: TGTGCCAGCAGCGTCGGAGGGACAGCAAACTATGGCTACACCTTC. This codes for CASSVGGTANYGYTF.

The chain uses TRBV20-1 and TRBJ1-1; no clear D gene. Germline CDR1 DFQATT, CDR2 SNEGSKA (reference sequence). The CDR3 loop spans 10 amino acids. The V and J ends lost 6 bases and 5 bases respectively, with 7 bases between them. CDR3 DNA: TGCAGTGCCCGGAAAACTGAAGCTTTCTTT. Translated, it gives CSARKTEAFF.

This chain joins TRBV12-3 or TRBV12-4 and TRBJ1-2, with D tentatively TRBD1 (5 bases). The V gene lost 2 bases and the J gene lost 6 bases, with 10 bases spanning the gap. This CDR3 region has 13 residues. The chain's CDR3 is CASSLLVGDGYTF. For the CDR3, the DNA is TGTGCCAGCAGTTTACTGGTAGGGGATGGCTACACCTTC.

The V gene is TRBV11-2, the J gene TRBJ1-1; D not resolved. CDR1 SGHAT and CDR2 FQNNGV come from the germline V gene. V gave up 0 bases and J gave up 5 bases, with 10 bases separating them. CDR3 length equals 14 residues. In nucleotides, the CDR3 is TGTGCCAGCAGCTTAGACGGGGTGGGAACTGAAGCTTTCTTT. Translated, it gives CASSLDGVGTEAFF.

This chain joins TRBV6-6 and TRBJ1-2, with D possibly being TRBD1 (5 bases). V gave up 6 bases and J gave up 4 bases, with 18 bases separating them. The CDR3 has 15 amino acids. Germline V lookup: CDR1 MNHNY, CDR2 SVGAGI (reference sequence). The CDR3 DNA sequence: TGTGCCAGCAGACCGCTTGGGGCGGAGAGCTATGGCTACACCTTC. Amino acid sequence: CASRPLGAESYGYTF.

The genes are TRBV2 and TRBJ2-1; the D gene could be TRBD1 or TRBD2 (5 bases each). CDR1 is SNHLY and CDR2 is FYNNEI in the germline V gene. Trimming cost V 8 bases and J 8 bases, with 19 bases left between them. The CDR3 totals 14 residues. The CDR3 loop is CASGASSRDDEQFF. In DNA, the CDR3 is TGTGCCAGCGGTGCCTCCTCGAGGGACGATGAGCAGTTCTTC.

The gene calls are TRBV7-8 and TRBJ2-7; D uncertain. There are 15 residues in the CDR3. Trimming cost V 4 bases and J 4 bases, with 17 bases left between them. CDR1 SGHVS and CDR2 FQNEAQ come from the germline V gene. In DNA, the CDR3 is TGTGCCAGCAGCTCGGTCCACAGTCTGACATACGAGCAGTACTTC. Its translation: CASSSVHSLTYEQYF.

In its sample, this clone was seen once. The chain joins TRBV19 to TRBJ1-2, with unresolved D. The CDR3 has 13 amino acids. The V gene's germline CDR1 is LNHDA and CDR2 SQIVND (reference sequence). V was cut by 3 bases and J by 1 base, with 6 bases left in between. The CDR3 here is CASSIGVNYGYTF. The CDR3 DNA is TGTGCCAGTAGTATCGGGGTTAACTATGGCTACACCTTC. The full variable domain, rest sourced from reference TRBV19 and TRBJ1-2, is DGGITQSPKYLFRKEGQNVTLSCEQNLNHDAMYWYRQDPGQGLRLIYYSQIVNDFQKGDIAEGYSVSREKKESFPLTVTSAQKNPTAFYLCASSIGVNYGYTFGSGTRLTVV.

As DNA, the CDR3 is TGTGCCATCCTCCGGGACGACGGGCCCCAGCATTTT. Translating gives CAILRDDGPQHF. The J gene is TRBJ1-5, the V gene TRBV6-5, with a possible D match to TRBD1 (5 bases). V was pared by 10 bases and J by 9 bases, with 16 bases between. Germline V gene lookup returns CDR1 MNHEY and CDR2 SVGAGI. This CDR3 comprises 12 residues.

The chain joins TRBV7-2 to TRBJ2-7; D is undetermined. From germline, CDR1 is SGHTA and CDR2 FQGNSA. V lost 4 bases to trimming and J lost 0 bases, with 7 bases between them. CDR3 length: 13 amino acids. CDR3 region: CASSWVGSYEQYF. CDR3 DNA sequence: TGTGCCAGCAGCTGGGTCGGCTCCTACGAGCAGTACTTC. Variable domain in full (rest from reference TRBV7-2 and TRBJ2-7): GAGVSQSPSNKVTEKGKDVELRCDPISGHTALYWYRQSLGQGLEFLIYFQGNSAPDKSGLPSDRFSAERTGGSVSTLTIQRTQQEDSAVYLCASSWVGSYEQYFGPGTRLTVT.

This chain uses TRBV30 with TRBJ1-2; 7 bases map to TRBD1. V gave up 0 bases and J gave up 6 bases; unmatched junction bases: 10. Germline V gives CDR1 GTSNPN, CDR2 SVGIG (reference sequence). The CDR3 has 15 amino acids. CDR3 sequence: CAWSVPHRGPHGYTF. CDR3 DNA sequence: TGTGCCTGGAGTGTACCCCACAGGGGACCCCATGGCTACACCTTC.

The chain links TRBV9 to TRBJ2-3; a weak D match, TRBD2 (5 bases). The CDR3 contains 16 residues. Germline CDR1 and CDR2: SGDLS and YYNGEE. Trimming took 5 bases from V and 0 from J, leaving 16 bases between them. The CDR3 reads CASSTRTGPSTDTQYF. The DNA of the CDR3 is TGTGCCAGCAGTACTAGGACCGGCCCTAGCACAGATACGCAGTATTTT.

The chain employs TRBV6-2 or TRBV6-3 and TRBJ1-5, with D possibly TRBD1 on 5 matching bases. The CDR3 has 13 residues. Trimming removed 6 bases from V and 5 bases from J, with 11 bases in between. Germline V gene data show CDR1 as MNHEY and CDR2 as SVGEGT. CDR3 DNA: TGTGCCAGCAGCCCACGGGGGGATCAGCCCCAGCATTTT. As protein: CASSPRGDQPQHF.

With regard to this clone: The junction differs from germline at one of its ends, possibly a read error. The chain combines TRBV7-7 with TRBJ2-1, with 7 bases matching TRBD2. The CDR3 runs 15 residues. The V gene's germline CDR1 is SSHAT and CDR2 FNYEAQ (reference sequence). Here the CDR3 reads CASSASGSSYNEQFF. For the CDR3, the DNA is TGTGCTAGCAGCGCTAGCGGAAGCTCCTACAATGAGCAGTTCTTC.

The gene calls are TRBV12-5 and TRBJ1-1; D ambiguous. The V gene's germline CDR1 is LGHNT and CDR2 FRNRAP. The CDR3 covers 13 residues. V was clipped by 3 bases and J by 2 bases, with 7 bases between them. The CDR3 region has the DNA TGTGCTAGTGGTTTAGAGGTTAACACTGAAGCTTTCTTT. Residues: CASGLEVNTEAFF.

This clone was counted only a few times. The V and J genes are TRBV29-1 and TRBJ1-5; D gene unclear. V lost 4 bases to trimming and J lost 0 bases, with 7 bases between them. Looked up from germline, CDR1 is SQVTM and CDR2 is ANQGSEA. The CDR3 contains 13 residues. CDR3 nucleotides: TGCAGCGTTGTGGACGGTAGCAATCAGCCCCAGCATTTT. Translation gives CSVVDGSNQPQHF.

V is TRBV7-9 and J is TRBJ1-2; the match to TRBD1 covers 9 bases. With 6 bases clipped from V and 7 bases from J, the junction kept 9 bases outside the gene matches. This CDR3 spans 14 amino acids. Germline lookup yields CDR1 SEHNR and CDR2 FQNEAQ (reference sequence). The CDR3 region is CASRSGTGLPGYTF. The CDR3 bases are TGTGCCAGCAGGTCCGGGACAGGGCTCCCTGGCTACACCTTC.

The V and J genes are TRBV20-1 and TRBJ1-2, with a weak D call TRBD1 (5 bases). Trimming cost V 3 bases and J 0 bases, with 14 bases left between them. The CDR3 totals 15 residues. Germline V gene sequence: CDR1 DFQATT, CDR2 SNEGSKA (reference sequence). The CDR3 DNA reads TGCAGTGCTAGTAGGCAGGGATCCCCTAACTATGGCTACACCTTC. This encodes CSASRQGSPNYGYTF.

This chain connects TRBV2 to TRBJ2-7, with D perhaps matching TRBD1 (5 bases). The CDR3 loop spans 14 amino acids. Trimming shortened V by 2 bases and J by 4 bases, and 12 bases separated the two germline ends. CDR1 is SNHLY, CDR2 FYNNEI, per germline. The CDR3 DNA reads TGTGCCAGCAGTGAATTTAGGGCAGGGTACGAGCAGTACTTC. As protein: CASSEFRAGYEQYF.